This TCR beta chain was documented in a study of PD-L1 blockade in urothelial cancer. For the study at large: Blood drawn 3 weeks (second dose) and 6 weeks after treatment start was analyzed.

This table comes from immunoSEQ multiplex PCR, and its TCRdb copy is limited to in-frame clones, with some not included. Altogether about 100,000 clones are present, about 91% being singletons, with the ten largest covering about 0.91%. Patients yielded 1 to 8 samples each, pretreatment and on-treatment. This TCR was sampled from a woman older than 75 with urothelial cancer. Here the sequenced sample was PBMCs, taken around atezolizumab (anti-PD-L1) treatment.

The CDR3 sequence is CASSPKGVNTEAFF. The CDR3 bases are TGTGCCAGCAGTCCTAAAGGGGTAAACACTGAAGCTTTCTTT. The gene calls are TRBV6-1 and TRBJ1-1; D perhaps matches TRBD1 (5 bases). The CDR3 length is 14 residues. Trimming took off 5 bases at V and 2 bases at J, with 12 bases between the two ends. CDR1 MNHNS and CDR2 SASEGT come from the germline V gene.